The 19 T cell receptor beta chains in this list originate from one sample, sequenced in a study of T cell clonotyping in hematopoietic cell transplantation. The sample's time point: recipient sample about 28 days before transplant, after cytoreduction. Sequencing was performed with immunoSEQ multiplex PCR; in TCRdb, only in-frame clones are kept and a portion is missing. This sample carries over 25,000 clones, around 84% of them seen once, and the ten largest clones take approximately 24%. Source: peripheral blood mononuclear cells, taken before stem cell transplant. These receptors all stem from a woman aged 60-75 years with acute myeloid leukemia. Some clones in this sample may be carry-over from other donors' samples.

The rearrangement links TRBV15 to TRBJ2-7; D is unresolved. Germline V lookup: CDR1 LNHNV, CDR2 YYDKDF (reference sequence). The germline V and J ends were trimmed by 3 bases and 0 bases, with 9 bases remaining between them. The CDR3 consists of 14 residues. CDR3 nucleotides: TGTGCCACCAGCAGCACGCAAAGCTCCTACGAGCAGTACTTC. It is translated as CATSSTQSSYEQYF.

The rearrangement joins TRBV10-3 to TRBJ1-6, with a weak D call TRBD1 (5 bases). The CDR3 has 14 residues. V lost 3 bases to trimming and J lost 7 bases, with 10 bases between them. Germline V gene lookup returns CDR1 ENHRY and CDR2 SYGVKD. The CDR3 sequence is CAISEWGSNSPLHF. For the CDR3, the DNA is TGTGCCATCAGTGAATGGGGGTCAAATTCACCCCTCCACTTT.

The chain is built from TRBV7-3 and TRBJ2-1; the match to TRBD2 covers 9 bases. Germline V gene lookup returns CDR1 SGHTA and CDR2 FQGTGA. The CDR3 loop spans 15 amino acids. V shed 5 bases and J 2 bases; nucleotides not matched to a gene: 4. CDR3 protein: CASSLTSGAYNEQFF. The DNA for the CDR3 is TGTGCCAGCAGCCTGACTAGCGGAGCCTACAATGAGCAGTTCTTC.

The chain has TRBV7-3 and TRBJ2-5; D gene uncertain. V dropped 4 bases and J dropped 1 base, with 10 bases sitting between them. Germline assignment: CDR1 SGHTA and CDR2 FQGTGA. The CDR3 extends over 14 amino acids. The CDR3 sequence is CASSSHAGQETQYF. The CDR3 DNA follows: TGTGCCAGCAGCTCCCACGCAGGCCAAGAGACCCAGTACTTC.

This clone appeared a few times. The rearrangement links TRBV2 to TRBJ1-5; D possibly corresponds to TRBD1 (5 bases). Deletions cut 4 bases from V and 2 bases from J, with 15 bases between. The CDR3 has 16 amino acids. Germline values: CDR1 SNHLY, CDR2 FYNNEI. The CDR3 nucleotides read TGTGCCAGCAGTGTTGCGACGGGGCTAGGCAATCAGCCCCAGCATTTT. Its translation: CASSVATGLGNQPQHF.

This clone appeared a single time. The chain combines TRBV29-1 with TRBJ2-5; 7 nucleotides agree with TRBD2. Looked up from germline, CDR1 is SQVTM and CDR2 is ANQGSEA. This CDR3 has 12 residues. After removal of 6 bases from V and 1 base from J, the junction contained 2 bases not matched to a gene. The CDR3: CSVGGGQETQYF. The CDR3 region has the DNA TGCAGCGTGGGGGGGGGCCAAGAGACCCAGTACTTC.

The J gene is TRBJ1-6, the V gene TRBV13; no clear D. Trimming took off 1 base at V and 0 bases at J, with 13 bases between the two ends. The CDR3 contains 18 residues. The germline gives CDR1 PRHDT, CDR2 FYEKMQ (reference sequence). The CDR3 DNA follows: TGTGCCAGCAGCTTAGATAGAATGACCGGCTCCTATAATTCACCCCTCCACTTT. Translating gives CASSLDRMTGSYNSPLHF.

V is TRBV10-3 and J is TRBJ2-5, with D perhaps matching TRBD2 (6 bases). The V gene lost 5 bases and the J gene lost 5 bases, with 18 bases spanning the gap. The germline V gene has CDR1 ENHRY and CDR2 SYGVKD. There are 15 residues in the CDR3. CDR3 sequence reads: CAISSFSGPGETQYF. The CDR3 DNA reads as TGTGCCATCAGTAGTTTTAGCGGTCCCGGGGAGACCCAGTACTTC.

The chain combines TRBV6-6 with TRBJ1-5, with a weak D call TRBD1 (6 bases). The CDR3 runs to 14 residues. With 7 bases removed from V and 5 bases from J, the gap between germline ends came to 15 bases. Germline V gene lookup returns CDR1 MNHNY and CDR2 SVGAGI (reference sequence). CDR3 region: CASTTGGAHQPQHF. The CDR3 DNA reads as TGTGCCAGCACCACGGGGGGGGCGCATCAGCCCCAGCATTTT.

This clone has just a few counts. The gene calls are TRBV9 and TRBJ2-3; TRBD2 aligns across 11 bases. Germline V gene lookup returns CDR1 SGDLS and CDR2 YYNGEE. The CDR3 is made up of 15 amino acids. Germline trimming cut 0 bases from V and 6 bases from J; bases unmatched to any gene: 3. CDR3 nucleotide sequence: TGTGCCAGCAGCGTAGTAGGACTAGCGGGCGATACGCAGTATTTT. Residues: CASSVVGLAGDTQYF.

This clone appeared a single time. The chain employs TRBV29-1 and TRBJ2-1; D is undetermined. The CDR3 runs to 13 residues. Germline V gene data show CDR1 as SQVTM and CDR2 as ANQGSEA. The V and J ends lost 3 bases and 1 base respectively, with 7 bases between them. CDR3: CSVESISYNEQFF. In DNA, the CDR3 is TGCAGCGTTGAGAGTATATCCTACAATGAGCAGTTCTTC.

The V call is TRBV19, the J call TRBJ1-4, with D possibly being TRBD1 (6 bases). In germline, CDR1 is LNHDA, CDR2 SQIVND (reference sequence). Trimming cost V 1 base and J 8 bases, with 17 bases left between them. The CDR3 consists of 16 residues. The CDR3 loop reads CASSIGGPARREKLFF. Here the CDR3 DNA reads TGTGCCAGTAGTATAGGGGGGCCGGCCCGCCGGGAAAAACTGTTTTTT.

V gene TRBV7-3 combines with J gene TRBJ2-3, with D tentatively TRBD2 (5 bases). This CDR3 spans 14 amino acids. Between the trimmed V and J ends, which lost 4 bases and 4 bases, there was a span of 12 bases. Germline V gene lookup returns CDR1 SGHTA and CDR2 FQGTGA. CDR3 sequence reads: CASSSGLEADTQYF. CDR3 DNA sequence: TGTGCCAGCAGCTCTGGACTGGAGGCAGATACGCAGTATTTT.

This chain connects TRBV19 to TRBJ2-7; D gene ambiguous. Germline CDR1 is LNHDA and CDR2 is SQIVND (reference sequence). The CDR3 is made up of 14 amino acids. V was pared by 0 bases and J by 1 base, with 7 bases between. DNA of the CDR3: TGTGCCAGTAGTATAGATACCCTATCCTACGAGCAGTACTTC. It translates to CASSIDTLSYEQYF.

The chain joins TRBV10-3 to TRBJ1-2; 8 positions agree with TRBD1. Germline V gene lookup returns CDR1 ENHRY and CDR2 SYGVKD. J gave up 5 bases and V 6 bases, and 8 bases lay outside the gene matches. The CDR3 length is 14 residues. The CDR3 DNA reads TGTGCCATCAGGGAAACAGGGGGTCTATATGGCTACACCTTC. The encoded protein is CAIRETGGLYGYTF.

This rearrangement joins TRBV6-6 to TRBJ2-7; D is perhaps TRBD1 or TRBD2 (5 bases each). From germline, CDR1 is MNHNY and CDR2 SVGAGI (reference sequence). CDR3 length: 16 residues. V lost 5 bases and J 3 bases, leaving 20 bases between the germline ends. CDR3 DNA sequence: TGTGCCAGCAGTCGACCGGCAGGGCGGGCCGGCTACGAGCAGTACTTC. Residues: CASSRPAGRAGYEQYF.

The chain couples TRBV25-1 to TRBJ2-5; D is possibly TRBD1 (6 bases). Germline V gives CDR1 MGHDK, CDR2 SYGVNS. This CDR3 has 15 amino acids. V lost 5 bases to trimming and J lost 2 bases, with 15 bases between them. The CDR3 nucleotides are TGTGCCAGCAGTACGAATCAGGGGCTTCAAGAGACCCAGTACTTC. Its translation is CASSTNQGLQETQYF. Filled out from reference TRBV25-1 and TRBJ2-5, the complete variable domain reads EADIYQTPRYLVIGTGKKITLECSQTMGHDKMYWYQQDPGMELHLIHYSYGVNSTEKGDLSSESTVSRIRTEHFPLTLESARPSHTSQYLCASSTNQGLQETQYFGPGTRLLVL.

This chain's CDR3 is CASSRTSGRETQYF. Written as DNA, the CDR3 is TGTGCCAGCAGCCGGACTAGCGGGAGGGAGACCCAGTACTTC. The V and J genes are TRBV7-3 and TRBJ2-5; 14 bases line up with TRBD2. Germline V gene lookup returns CDR1 SGHTA and CDR2 FQGTGA. V lost 5 bases to trimming and J lost 5 bases; unmatched junction nucleotides: 1. The CDR3 contains 14 residues. The full variable domain, completed using reference TRBV7-3 and TRBJ2-5, is GAGVSQTPSNKVTEKGKYVELRCDPISGHTALYWYRQSLGQGPEFLIYFQGTGAADDSGLPNDRFFAVRPEGSVSTLKIQRTERGDSAVYLCASSRTSGRETQYFGPGTRLLVL.

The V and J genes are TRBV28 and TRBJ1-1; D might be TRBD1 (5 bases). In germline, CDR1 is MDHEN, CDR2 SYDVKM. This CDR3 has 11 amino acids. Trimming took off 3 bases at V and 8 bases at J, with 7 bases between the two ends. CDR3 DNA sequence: TGTGCCAGCAGTTTTCGGACAGAAGCTTTCTTT. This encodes CASSFRTEAFF. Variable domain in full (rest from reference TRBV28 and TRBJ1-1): DVKVTQSSRYLVKRTGEKVFLECVQDMDHENMFWYRQDPGLGLRLIYFSYDVKMKEKGDIPEGYSVSREKKERFSLILESASTNQTSMYLCASSFRTEAFFGQGTRLTVV.